This TCR beta chain was captured in a study of T-cell memory formation after mild COVID-19. This clonotype was counted a few times. Each CDR3 protein gets one entry after TCRdb re-called the 5' RACE reads with MiXCR. The sample lists a few hundred thousand distinct CDR3 sequences, roughly 17% seen once, with 20% to 25% in the top ten. The CDR3 is 15 residues long. Looked up from germline, CDR1 is SGHRS and CDR2 is YFSETQ. Trimming at V came to 7 bases and at J to 6 bases, leaving 10 bases not matched to a gene. The sample consisted of PBMCs or a T cell subset sorted from them (not recorded which). The sequence came from a young man who had mild COVID-19 (a few samples of this study predate the infection). Cell type and time point are not known. The chain combines TRBV5-1 with TRBJ2-2; 9 bases match TRBD1. The CDR3 DNA follows: TGCGCCAGCCATAGGGACAGGGTTATCTCCGGGGAGCTGTTTTTT. Its protein product is CASHRDRVISGELFF.